One T cell receptor (beta chain) is described in this entry. This entry belongs to a study of T cells in Graves' hyperthyroidism and ophthalmopathy. Reasons for excluding patients were uncontrolled infection, other autoimmune disease, pregnancy or lactation. Diagnosing involved the use of clinical symptoms, serum thyroxine and TRAb, thyroid ultrasound and orbital computed tomography. Regions amplified from RNA transcripts were the TCR beta CDR3 regions. A set of HTBI primers served as the primers for a first-round RT-PCR of the TCR CDR3. MiXCR, applied by TCRdb to the multiplex PCR reads, yields one record per CDR3 protein. The table shows hundreds of thousands of distinct CDR3 sequences, with more than 20% occurring only once. The V and J ends lost 0 bases and 6 bases respectively, with 22 bases between them. This CDR3 comprises 17 residues. Germline CDR1 reads DFQATT; CDR2 reads SNEGSKA (reference sequence).

Sequencing was performed on blood. This sequence was found in a man aged 25 to 40 with Graves' ophthalmopathy. The chain has TRBV20-1 and TRBJ2-3, with D unresolved. CDR3: CSARDLWVETLGDTQYF. The CDR3 DNA follows: TGCAGTGCTAGAGATCTCTGGGTGGAAACCCTTGGGGATACGCAGTATTTT.